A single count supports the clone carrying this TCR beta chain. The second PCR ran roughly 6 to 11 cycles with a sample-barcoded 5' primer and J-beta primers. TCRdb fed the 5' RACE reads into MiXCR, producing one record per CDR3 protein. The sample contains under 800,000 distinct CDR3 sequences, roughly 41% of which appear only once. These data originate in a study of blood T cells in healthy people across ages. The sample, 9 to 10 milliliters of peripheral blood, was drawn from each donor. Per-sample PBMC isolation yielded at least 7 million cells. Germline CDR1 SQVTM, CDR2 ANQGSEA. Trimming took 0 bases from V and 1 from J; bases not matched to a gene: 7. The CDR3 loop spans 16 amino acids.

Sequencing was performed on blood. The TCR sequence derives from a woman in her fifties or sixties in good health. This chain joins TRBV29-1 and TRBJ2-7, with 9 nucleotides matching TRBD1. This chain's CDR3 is CSVEDARQGVSYEQYF. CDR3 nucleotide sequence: TGCAGCGTTGAAGATGCGCGACAGGGGGTATCCTACGAGCAGTACTTC.